This TCR beta chain was recovered during a study of blood T cells in healthy people across ages. Combining a sample-barcoded 5' primer with a J-beta primer mix, a second PCR ran for roughly 6 to 12 cycles. MiXCR was run by TCRdb on the 5' RACE reads, yielding one entry per CDR3 protein. Among fewer than 600,000 distinct CDR3 sequences listed, roughly a quarter were seen once. The CDR3 spans 13 residues. Between the trimmed V and J ends, which lost 4 bases and 3 bases, there was a span of 10 bases. Germline assignment: CDR1 SGHTA and CDR2 FQGNSA. As to this clonotype: The antigen is not known. This is likely a read error, given that the CDR3 carries no conserved phenylalanine or tryptophan at its end.

General study points: Higher diversity and more naive CD4+ cells were features of long-lived donors, compared to aged donors.

The same sample was also used in a study of T cells of mothers and their children. Per that study: From each mother came over 9.5 million TCR beta CDR3 reads, and from each child came some 3.2 million.

The chain joins TRBV7-2 to TRBJ2-7; no definite D call. The TCR comes from a boy between 2 and 15 years old in good health. Sequenced: blood. CDR3 sequence reads: CASSSDHGYEQYS. The CDR3 nucleotides are TGTGCCAGCAGCTCGGACCACGGCTACGAGCAGTACTCC.